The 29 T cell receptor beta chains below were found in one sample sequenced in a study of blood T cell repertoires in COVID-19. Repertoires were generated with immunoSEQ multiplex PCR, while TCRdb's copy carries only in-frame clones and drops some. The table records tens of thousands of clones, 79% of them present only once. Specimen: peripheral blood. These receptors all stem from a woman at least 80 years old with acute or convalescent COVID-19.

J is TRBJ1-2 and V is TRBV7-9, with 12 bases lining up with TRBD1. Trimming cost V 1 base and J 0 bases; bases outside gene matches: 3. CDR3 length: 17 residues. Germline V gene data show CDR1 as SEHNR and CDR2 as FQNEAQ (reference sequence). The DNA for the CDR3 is TGTGCCAGCAGCTTAGGGGACAGGGGGCTAGCTAACTATGGCTACACCTTC. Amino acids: CASSLGDRGLANYGYTF.

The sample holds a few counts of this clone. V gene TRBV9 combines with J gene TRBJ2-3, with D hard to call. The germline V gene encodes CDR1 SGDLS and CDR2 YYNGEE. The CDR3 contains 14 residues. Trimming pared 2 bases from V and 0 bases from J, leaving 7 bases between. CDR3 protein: CASSVQSSTDTQYF. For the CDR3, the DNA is TGTGCCAGCAGCGTCCAGTCTAGCACAGATACGCAGTATTTT.

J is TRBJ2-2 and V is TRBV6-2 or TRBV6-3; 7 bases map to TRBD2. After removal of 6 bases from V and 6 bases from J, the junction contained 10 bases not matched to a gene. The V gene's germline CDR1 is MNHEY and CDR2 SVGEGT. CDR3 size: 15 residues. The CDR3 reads CASSNLKGGPGELFF. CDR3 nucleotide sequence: TGTGCCAGCAGCAACCTTAAGGGAGGGCCCGGGGAGCTGTTTTTT.

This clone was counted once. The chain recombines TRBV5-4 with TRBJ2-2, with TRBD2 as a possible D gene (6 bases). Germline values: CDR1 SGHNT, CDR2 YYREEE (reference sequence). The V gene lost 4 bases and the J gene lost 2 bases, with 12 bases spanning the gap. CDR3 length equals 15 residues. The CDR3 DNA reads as TGTGCCAGCAGCAGGGGACTCCCAAACACCGGGGAGCTGTTTTTT. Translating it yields CASSRGLPNTGELFF.

CDR3 DNA sequence: TGTGCCAGCTACAGGACAGGGCGGAACACTGAAGCTTTCTTT. Translating it yields CASYRTGRNTEAFF. The chain is built from TRBV5-6 and TRBJ1-1; 8 bases map to TRBD1. The CDR3 length is 14 residues. The germline V gene encodes CDR1 SGHDT and CDR2 YYEEEE. The J segment lost 1 base and the V segment lost 7 bases, leaving 6 bases of the junction unmatched.

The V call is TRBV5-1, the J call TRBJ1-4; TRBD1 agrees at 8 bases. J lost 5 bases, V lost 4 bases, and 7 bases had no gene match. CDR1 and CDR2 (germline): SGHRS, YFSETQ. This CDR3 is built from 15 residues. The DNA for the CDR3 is TGCGCCAGCAGCCAGGGGACAGGTTTGAATGAAAAACTGTTTTTT. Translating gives CASSQGTGLNEKLFF.

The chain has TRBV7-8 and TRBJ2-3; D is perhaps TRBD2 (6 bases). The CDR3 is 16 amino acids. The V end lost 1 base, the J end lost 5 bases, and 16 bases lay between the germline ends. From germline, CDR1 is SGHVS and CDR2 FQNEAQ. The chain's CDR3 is CASSLGRLVVIDTQYF. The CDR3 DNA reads TGTGCCAGCAGCTTAGGTCGACTAGTTGTGATAGATACGCAGTATTTT. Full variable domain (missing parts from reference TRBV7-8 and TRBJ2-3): GAGVSQSPRYKVAKRGQDVALRCDPISGHVSLFWYQQALGQGPEFLTYFQNEAQLDKSGLPSDRFFAERPEGSVSTLKIQRTQQEDSAVYLCASSLGRLVVIDTQYFGPGTRLTVL.

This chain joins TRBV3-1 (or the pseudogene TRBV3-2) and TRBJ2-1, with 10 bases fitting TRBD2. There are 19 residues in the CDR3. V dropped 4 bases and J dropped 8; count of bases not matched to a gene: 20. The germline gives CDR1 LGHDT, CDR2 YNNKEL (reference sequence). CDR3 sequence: CASSPPGPRSGRFSDEQFF. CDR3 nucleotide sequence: TGTGCCAGCAGCCCGCCAGGTCCCCGTAGCGGGAGGTTTTCGGATGAGCAGTTCTTC.

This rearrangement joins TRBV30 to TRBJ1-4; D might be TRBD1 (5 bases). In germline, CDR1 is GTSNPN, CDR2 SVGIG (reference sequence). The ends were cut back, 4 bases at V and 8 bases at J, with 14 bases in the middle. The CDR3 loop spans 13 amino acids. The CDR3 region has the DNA TGTGCCTGGACAGGGAGGATAGGAGAAAAACTGTTTTTT. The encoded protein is CAWTGRIGEKLFF.

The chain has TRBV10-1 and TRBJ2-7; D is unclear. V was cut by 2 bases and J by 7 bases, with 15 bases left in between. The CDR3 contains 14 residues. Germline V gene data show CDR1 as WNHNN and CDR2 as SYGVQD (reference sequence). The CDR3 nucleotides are TGCGCCAGCAGTGAGACAGCCTTTAACGGAGAGCAGTACTTC. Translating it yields CASSETAFNGEQYF.

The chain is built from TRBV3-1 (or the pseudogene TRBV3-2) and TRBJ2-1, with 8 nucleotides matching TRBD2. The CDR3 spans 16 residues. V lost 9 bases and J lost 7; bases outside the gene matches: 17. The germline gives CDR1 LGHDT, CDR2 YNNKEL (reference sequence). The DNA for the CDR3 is TGTGCCAGTCGTAAGGTAGGGGTAGCGGGAATAAATGAGCAGTTCTTC. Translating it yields CASRKVGVAGINEQFF.

Here the CDR3 reads CSASRGLGNTEAFF. In DNA, the CDR3 is TGCAGTGCTAGTAGGGGCCTGGGGAACACTGAAGCTTTCTTT. The chain links TRBV20-1 to TRBJ1-1; a possible D gene is TRBD1 (5 bases). V was shortened by 3 bases and J by 1 base, with 12 bases between the two germline ends. CDR1 DFQATT and CDR2 SNEGSKA come from the germline V gene (reference sequence). The CDR3 spans 14 residues.

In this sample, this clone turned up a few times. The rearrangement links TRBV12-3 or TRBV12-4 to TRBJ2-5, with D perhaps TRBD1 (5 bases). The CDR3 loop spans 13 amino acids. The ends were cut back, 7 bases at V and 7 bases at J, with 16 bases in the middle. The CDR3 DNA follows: TGTGCCAGCAAGCCACAGGTGTCAGTGACCCAGTACTTC. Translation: CASKPQVSVTQYF.

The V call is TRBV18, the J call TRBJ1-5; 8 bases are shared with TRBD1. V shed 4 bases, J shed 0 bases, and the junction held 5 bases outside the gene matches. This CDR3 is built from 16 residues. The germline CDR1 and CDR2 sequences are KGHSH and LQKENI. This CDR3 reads CASSHSGQASNQPQHF. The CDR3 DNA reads TGTGCCAGCTCACATTCGGGACAGGCTAGCAATCAGCCCCAGCATTTT.

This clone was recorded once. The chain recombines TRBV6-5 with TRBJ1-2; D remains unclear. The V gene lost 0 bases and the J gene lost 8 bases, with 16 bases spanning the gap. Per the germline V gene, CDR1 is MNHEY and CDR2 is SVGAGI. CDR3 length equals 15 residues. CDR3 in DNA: TGTGCCAGCAGTTACTCGACTGCTCCCGGGGTCGGCTACACCTTC. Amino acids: CASSYSTAPGVGYTF.

CDR3 nucleotide sequence: TGCGCCAGCAGCTTGTTAACACAGGGGAGCAATGAGCAGTTCTTC. Amino acid sequence: CASSLLTQGSNEQFF. This chain uses TRBV5-1 with TRBJ2-1, with 7 bases that match TRBD1. The CDR3 extends over 15 amino acids. V shed 1 base and J 6 bases; nucleotides not matched to a gene: 7. Per germline, CDR1 SGHRS and CDR2 YFSETQ. The complete variable domain, with remaining parts taken from reference TRBV5-1 and TRBJ2-1, reads KAGVTQTPRYLIKTRGQQVTLSCSPISGHRSVSWYQQTPGQGLQFLFEYFSETQRNKGNFPGRFSGRQFSNSRSEMNVSTLELGDSALYLCASSLLTQGSNEQFFGPGTRLTVL.

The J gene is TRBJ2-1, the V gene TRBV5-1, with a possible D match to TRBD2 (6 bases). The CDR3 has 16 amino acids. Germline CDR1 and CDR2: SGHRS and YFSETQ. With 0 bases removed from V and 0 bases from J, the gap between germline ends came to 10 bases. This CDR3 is CASSLAGRTSYNEQFF. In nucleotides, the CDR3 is TGCGCCAGCAGCTTGGCCGGGAGAACCTCCTACAATGAGCAGTTCTTC.

The CDR3 sequence: CASSRTGLTEAFF. CDR3 nucleotides: TGTGCCAGCAGCCGGACGGGATTAACTGAAGCTTTCTTT. This chain joins TRBV5-6 and TRBJ1-1; D remains unclear. The CDR3 runs to 13 residues. Germline lookup yields CDR1 SGHDT and CDR2 YYEEEE. Between the trimmed V and J ends, which lost 4 bases and 5 bases, there was a span of 12 bases.

The CDR3 sequence is CASSIGGLAGEQYF. The CDR3 DNA sequence: TGTGCCAGTAGTATAGGGGGACTAGCGGGTGAGCAGTACTTC. The chain recombines TRBV19 with TRBJ2-7; TRBD2 matches at 12 bases. The CDR3 length is 14 residues. In germline, CDR1 is LNHDA, CDR2 SQIVND (reference sequence). The J segment lost 7 bases and the V segment lost 1 base, leaving 2 bases of the junction unmatched.

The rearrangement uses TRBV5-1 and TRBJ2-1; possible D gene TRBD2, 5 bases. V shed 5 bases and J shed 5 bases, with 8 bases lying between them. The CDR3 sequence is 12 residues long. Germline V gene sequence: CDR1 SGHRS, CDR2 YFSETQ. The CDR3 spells CASRRTDNEQFF. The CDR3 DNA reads TGCGCCAGCAGACGGACTGACAATGAGCAGTTCTTC.

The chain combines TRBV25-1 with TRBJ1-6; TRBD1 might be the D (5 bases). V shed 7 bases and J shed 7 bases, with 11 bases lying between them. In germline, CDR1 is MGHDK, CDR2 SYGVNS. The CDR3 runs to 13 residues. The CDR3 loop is CASKGPGNSPLHF. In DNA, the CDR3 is TGTGCCAGCAAGGGGCCAGGGAATTCACCCCTCCACTTT.

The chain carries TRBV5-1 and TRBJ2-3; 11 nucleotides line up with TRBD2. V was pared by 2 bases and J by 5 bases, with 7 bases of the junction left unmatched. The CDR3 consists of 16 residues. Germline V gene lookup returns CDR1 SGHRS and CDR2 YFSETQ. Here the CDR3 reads CASSLGSGRAKDTQYF. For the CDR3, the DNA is TGCGCCAGCAGCTTAGGTAGCGGGAGGGCCAAAGATACGCAGTATTTT.

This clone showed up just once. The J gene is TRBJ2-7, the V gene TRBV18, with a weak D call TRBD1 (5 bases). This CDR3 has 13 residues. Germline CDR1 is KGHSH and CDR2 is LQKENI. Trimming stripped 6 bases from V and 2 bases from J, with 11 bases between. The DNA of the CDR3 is TGTGCCAGCTCTCAAGACAGAGCCTACGAGCAGTACTTC. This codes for CASSQDRAYEQYF.

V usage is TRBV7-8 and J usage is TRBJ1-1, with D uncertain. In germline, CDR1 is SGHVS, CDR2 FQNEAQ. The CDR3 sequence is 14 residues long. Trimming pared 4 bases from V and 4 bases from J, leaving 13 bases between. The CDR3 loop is CASSSRSVRTEAFF. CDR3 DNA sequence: TGTGCCAGCAGCTCCCGGAGTGTGCGCACTGAAGCTTTCTTT.

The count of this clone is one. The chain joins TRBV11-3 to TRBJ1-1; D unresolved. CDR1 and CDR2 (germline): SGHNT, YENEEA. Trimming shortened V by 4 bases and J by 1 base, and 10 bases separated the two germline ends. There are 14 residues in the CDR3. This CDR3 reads CASSSGEKNTEAFF. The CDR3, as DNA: TGTGCCAGCAGCTCCGGAGAGAAGAACACTGAAGCTTTCTTT. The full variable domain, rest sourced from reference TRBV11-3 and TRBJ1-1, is EAGVVQSPRYKIIEKKQPVAFWCNPISGHNTLYWYLQNLGQGPELLIRYENEEAVDDSQLPKDRFSAERLKGVDSTLKIQPAELGDSAVYLCASSSGEKNTEAFFGQGTRLTVV.

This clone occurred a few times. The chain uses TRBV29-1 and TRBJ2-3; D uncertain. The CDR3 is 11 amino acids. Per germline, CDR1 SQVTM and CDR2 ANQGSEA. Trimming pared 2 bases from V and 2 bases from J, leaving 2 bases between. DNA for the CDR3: TGCAGCGTTGAATACACAGATACGCAGTATTTT. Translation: CSVEYTDTQYF.

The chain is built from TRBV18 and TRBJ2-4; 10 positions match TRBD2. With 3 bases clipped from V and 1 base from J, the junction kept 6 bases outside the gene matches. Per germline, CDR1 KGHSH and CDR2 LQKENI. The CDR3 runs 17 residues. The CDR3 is CASSPEREGAAKNIQYF. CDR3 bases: TGTGCCAGCTCACCGGAGCGGGAGGGGGCGGCCAAAAACATTCAGTACTTC.

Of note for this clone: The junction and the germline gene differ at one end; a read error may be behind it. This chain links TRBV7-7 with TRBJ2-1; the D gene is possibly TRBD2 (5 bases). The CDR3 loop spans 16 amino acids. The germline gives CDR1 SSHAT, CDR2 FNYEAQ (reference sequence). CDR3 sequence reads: CASSLDPGPSAGEQFF. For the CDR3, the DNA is TGTGCTAGCAGCTTAGATCCTGGACCATCGGCGGGTGAGCAGTTCTTC.

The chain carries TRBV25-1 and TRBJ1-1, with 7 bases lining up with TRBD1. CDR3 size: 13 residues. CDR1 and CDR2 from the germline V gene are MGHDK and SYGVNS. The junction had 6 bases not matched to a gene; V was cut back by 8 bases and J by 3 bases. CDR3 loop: CASRRGGYTEAFF. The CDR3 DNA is TGTGCCAGCCGCCGAGGGGGCTACACTGAAGCTTTCTTT.